This TCR beta chain stems from a study of blood T cell repertoires in COVID-19. Method: immunoSEQ multiplex PCR; TCRdb's copy keeps in-frame clones and lacks some. The sample lists over 100,000 clones; 88% were seen once. The CDR3 loop spans 14 amino acids. Deletions cut 3 bases from V and 5 bases from J, with 13 bases between. CDR1 and CDR2 (germline): MNHEY, SMNVEV (reference sequence). Source material: peripheral blood. The chain recombines TRBV27 with TRBJ1-1, with unresolved D. This clonotype originated in a man over 45 with acute or convalescent COVID-19. CDR3 DNA: TGTGCCAGCAGTTTGCCCAGGATTGAGACTGAAGCTTTCTTT. Encoded protein: CASSLPRIETEAFF.